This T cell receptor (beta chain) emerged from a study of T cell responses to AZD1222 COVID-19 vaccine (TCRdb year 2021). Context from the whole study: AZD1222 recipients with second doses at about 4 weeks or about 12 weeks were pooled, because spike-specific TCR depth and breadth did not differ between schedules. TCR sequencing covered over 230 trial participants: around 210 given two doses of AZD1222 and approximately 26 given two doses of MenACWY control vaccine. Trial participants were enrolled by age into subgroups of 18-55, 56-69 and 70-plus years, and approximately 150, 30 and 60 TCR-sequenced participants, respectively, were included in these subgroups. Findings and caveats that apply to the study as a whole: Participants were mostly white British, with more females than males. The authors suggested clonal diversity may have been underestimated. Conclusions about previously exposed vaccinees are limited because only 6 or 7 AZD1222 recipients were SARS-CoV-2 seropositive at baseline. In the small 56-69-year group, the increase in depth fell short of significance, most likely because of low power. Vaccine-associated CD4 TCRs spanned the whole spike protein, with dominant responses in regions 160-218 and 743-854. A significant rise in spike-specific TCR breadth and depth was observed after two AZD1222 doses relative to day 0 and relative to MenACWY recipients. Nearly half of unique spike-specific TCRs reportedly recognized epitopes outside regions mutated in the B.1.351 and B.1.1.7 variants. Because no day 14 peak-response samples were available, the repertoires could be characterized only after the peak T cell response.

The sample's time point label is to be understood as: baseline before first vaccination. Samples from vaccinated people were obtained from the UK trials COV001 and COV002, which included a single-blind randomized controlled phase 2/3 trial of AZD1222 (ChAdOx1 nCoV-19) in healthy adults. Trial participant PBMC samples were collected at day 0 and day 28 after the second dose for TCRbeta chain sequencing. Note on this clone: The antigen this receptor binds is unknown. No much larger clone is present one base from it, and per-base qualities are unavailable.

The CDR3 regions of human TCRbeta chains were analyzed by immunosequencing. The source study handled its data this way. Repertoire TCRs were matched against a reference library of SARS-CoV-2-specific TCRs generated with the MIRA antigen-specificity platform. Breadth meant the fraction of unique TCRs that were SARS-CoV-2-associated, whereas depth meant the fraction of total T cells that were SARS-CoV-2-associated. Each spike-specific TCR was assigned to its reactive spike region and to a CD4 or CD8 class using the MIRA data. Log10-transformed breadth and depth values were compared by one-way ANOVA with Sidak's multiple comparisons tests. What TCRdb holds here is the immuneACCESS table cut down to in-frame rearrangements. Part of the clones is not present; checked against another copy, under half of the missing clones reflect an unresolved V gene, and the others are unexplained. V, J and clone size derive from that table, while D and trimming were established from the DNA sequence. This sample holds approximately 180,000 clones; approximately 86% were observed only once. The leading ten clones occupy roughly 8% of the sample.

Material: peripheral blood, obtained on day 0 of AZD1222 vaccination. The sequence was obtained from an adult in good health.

The CDR3 protein is CASSQDLGGNTEAFF. Here is the DNA: TGTGCCAGCAGCCAAGACCTGGGAGGGAACACTGAAGCTTTCTTT. The chain uses TRBV14 and TRBJ1-1, with no D gene named confidently. The CDR3 spans 15 residues, from the cysteine through the phenylalanine. The retained sequence is limited to the CDR3, 45 bases, with the frame set at the first base. CDR1 and CDR2 are drawn from the germline V gene: SGHDN, FVKESK. Trimming takes 0 bases from V and 1 base from J, and the germline ends sit 9 bases apart.